The 30 T cell receptor beta chains reported below all come from one sample, sequenced in a study of molecular identifiers for immune sequencing clone quantification. TCRdb re-called the PCR reads through MiXCR, storing one row per CDR3 protein. Of hundreds of thousands of distinct CDR3 sequences in the sample, roughly a quarter were seen once. The sample comprised naive CD8+ T cells from blood, with Jurkat cell RNA spiked in. As to subset: FACS-sorted CD8+CD4-CCR7+CD45RA+ naive T cells. Receptors originate from a human donor in good health. Some libraries in this study had Jurkat cell RNA spiked in.

The chain couples TRBV15 to TRBJ2-7; weak D call: TRBD2 (6 bases). V lost 0 bases, J lost 6 bases, and 15 bases lay in between. The CDR3 extends over 15 amino acids. The V gene's germline CDR1 is LNHNV and CDR2 YYDKDF (reference sequence). The CDR3 loop reads CATSRDSLGGVEQYF. For the CDR3, the DNA is TGTGCCACCAGCAGAGATTCCCTCGGCGGGGTCGAGCAGTACTTC.

This clonotype has a count of ten or more. The chain combines TRBV7-9 with TRBJ2-3, with a weak D call TRBD1 (6 bases). Trimming took off 3 bases at V and 0 bases at J, with 10 bases between the two ends. The length of the CDR3 is 15 residues. Germline CDR1 reads SEHNR; CDR2 reads FQNEAQ (reference sequence). The CDR3 reads CASSFDRSSTDTQYF. CDR3 DNA sequence: TGTGCCAGCAGCTTTGACAGGAGTAGCACAGATACGCAGTATTTT.

In its sample, this clonotype was seen many times. V is TRBV6-2 or TRBV6-3 and J is TRBJ1-5, with 7 positions matching TRBD1. Germline V lookup: CDR1 MNHEY, CDR2 SVGEGT. The ends lost 5 bases at V and 0 bases at J; junction bases unmatched: 4. The CDR3 extends over 15 amino acids. CDR3 nucleotides: TGTGCCAGCAGTACGACAGGGAGTAGCAATCAGCCCCAGCATTTT. Translation: CASSTTGSSNQPQHF.

There are many counts of this clonotype. The chain couples TRBV20-1 to TRBJ2-1; the D gene is possibly TRBD2 (5 bases). The CDR3 sequence is 14 residues long. Germline V gene data show CDR1 as DFQATT and CDR2 as SNEGSKA (reference sequence). V gave up 6 bases and J gave up 4 bases, with 16 bases separating them. CDR3 sequence: CSAPPRGVYNEQFF. For the CDR3, the DNA is TGCAGTGCCCCTCCTCGGGGAGTATACAATGAGCAGTTCTTC.

The genes are TRBV9 and TRBJ2-3; D is ambiguous. The length of the CDR3 is 14 residues. The V end lost 0 bases, the J end lost 1 base, and 6 bases lay between the germline ends. Germline V gene lookup returns CDR1 SGDLS and CDR2 YYNGEE. This chain's CDR3 is CASSVGGCTDTQYF. The CDR3 coding sequence is TGTGCCAGCAGCGTAGGTGGGTGCACAGATACGCAGTATTTT.

This clonotype has at least ten counts. The rearrangement uses TRBV29-1 and TRBJ2-3; D possibly corresponds to TRBD2 (7 bases). Trimming left V 6 bases short and J 1 base short, with 14 bases between. Germline V gene data show CDR1 as SQVTM and CDR2 as ANQGSEA. The CDR3 totals 14 residues. CDR3 sequence reads: CSVEGGFGTDTQYF. The CDR3 DNA reads TGCAGCGTCGAGGGGGGGTTTGGCACAGATACGCAGTATTTT.

The chain employs TRBV4-1 and TRBJ1-5, with 8 bases aligning to TRBD1. The V gene's germline CDR1 is MGHRA and CDR2 YSYEKL. The J segment lost 6 bases and the V segment lost 3 bases, leaving 7 bases of the junction unmatched. This CDR3 spans 15 amino acids. The CDR3 spells CASSQNRGEGQPQHF. CDR3 DNA: TGCGCCAGCAGCCAGAACAGGGGGGAAGGTCAGCCCCAGCATTTT.

This clonotype was counted ten times or more. The chain links TRBV13 to TRBJ1-1; tentative D call: TRBD1 (6 bases). Trimming pared 1 base from V and 0 bases from J, leaving 15 bases between. CDR3 length: 17 residues. Looked up from germline, CDR1 is PRHDT and CDR2 is FYEKMQ (reference sequence). This CDR3 reads CASSLVGGRGLNTEAFF. CDR3 DNA sequence: TGTGCCAGCAGCTTAGTCGGCGGAAGGGGGTTGAACACTGAAGCTTTCTTT.

This clonotype was seen repeatedly, ten times or more. CDR3: CASSNPGLAGPGSEQFF. As DNA, the CDR3 is TGCGCCAGCAGCAACCCCGGACTAGCGGGACCTGGCAGTGAGCAGTTCTTC. V gene TRBV5-1 combines with J gene TRBJ2-1, with 12 positions matching TRBD2. J lost 9 bases, V lost 4 bases, and 14 bases had no gene match. The CDR3 totals 17 residues. Germline V gene data show CDR1 as SGHRS and CDR2 as YFSETQ.

This clonotype was seen a handful of times. This rearrangement joins TRBV19 to TRBJ2-3, with D maybe TRBD2 (6 bases). Trimming removed 8 bases from V and 4 bases from J, with 16 bases in between. The CDR3 totals 14 residues. Germline V gives CDR1 LNHDA, CDR2 SQIVND (reference sequence). Here the CDR3 DNA reads TGTGCCAGTGAAAGTAGCTGGGAGGCAGATACGCAGTATTTT. Its translation is CASESSWEADTQYF.

This clonotype came up once. This chain joins TRBV27 and TRBJ2-7, with D tentatively TRBD1 or TRBD2 (6 bases each). V was shortened by 5 bases and J by 0 bases, with 17 bases between the two germline ends. The V gene's germline CDR1 is MNHEY and CDR2 SMNVEV (reference sequence). The CDR3 loop spans 16 amino acids. Here the CDR3 DNA reads TGTGCCAGCAGTCTCCAAGGGGGGTTGAGCTCCTACGAGCAGTACTTC. It yields the protein CASSLQGGLSSYEQYF.

This clonotype appeared a few times. V and J are TRBV10-2 and TRBJ2-5; 8 positions match TRBD2. V gave up 8 bases and J gave up 0 bases; unmatched junction bases: 8. The germline CDR1 and CDR2 sequences are WSHSY and SAAADI. The CDR3 covers 15 residues. CDR3 DNA: TGCGCCAGCGTTGCGGGGGGCGCGTACCAAGAGACCCAGTACTTC. As protein: CASVAGGAYQETQYF.

In this sample, this clonotype turned up many times. The genes are TRBV28 and TRBJ2-7; D possibly corresponds to TRBD1 (6 bases). Germline CDR1 is MDHEN and CDR2 is SYDVKM. The CDR3 has 14 residues. The germline V and J ends were trimmed by 8 bases and 8 bases, with 22 bases remaining between them. The chain's CDR3 is CASASMDSPMKQYF. The CDR3 DNA is TGTGCCAGCGCCTCGATGGACAGCCCAATGAAGCAGTACTTC.

There are a few counts of this clonotype. This chain uses TRBV6-2 or TRBV6-3 with TRBJ2-6, with TRBD2 as a possible D gene (6 bases). Between the trimmed V and J ends, which lost 6 bases and 0 bases, there was a span of 18 bases. Germline values: CDR1 MNHEY, CDR2 SVGEGT. The CDR3 consists of 18 residues. The CDR3: CASSLSWEDLSGANVLTF. DNA of the CDR3: TGTGCCAGCAGCCTAAGCTGGGAGGACCTCTCTGGGGCCAACGTCCTGACTTTC.

This clonotype was recorded at least ten times. The chain employs TRBV20-1 and TRBJ2-3, with TRBD2 matching 9 bases. With V trimmed by 6 bases and J by 1 base, 5 bases remained unmatched. The V gene's germline CDR1 is DFQATT and CDR2 SNEGSKA (reference sequence). CDR3 size: 14 residues. As DNA, the CDR3 is TGCAGTGCCAATAGCGGGAGCGGCACAGATACGCAGTATTTT. Translating gives CSANSGSGTDTQYF.

Only a few counts were recorded for this clonotype. Here the CDR3 reads CASGPFPTGQGYSYEQYF. DNA for the CDR3: TGTGCTAGTGGTCCCTTCCCCACCGGACAGGGCTACTCCTACGAGCAGTACTTC. The chain joins TRBV12-5 to TRBJ2-7, with 8 bases identical to TRBD1. Per germline, CDR1 LGHNT and CDR2 FRNRAP. There are 18 residues in the CDR3. V lost 5 bases, J lost 0 bases, and 15 bases stayed unmatched.

The sample holds many counts of this clonotype. The chain employs TRBV14 and TRBJ2-1; tentative D call: TRBD1 (6 bases). V dropped 3 bases and J dropped 8 bases, with 20 bases sitting between them. The CDR3 covers 16 residues. CDR1 and CDR2 from the germline V gene are SGHDN and FVKESK. This chain's CDR3 is CASSHRTDGFYDEQFF. CDR3 DNA sequence: TGTGCCAGCAGCCACCGGACAGACGGCTTCTATGATGAGCAGTTCTTC.

The genes are TRBV20-1 and TRBJ1-2; no clear D gene. The germline V and J ends were trimmed by 0 bases and 4 bases, with 12 bases remaining between them. The CDR3 is 14 residues long. Germline V lookup: CDR1 DFQATT, CDR2 SNEGSKA (reference sequence). For the CDR3, the DNA is TGCAGTGCTAGAGATCCGACGGCAATCTATGGCTACACCTTC. Translating it yields CSARDPTAIYGYTF.

Many counts were recorded for this clonotype. A junction end diverges from the germline sequence, so it may reflect a read error. The chain carries TRBV30 and TRBJ2-7, with 7 positions matching TRBD2. Germline V lookup: CDR1 GTSNPN, CDR2 SVGIG (reference sequence). The CDR3 is 12 amino acids. The CDR3 is CAGRDFSYEQYF. The CDR3 region has the DNA TGTGCCGGGAGGGACTTCTCCTACGAGCAGTACTTC. The whole variable domain, filled in from reference TRBV30 and TRBJ2-7, reads SQTIHQWPATLVQPVGSPLSLECTVEGTSNPNLYWYRQAAGRGLQLLFYSVGIGQISSEVPQNLSASRPQDRQFILSSKKLLLSDSGFYLCAGRDFSYEQYFGPGTRLTVT.

This clonotype turned up a few times. This chain uses TRBV11-2 with TRBJ2-7; no clear D gene. This CDR3 is built from 15 residues. Deletions cut 1 base from V and 4 bases from J, with 14 bases between. CDR1 is SGHAT, CDR2 FQNNGV, per germline. Here the CDR3 reads CASSLGGGAFYEQYF. CDR3 coding DNA: TGTGCCAGCAGCTTAGGGGGTGGAGCATTTTACGAGCAGTACTTC.

This clonotype was counted a few times. The CDR3 coding sequence is TGTGCCAGCAGTTCCCAGGACAGGGGCGTCTACAATGAGCAGTTCTTC. Translation gives CASSSQDRGVYNEQFF. The chain links TRBV27 to TRBJ2-1; the match to TRBD1 covers 9 bases. CDR1 is MNHEY, CDR2 SMNVEV, per germline (reference sequence). This CDR3 comprises 16 residues. Losses at the gene ends were 4 bases for V and 3 bases for J; bases not matched to a gene: 7.

This sequence joins TRBV12-5 and TRBJ1-1; D is possibly TRBD1 (6 bases). Deletions cut 2 bases from V and 4 bases from J, with 11 bases between. Germline V gives CDR1 LGHNT, CDR2 FRNRAP. The CDR3 extends over 14 amino acids. The CDR3 nucleotides read TGTGCTAGTGGTTTGACAACAGGGTTCACTGAAGCTTTCTTT. This sequence encodes CASGLTTGFTEAFF.

This clonotype was recorded many times. The V call is TRBV7-9, the J call TRBJ1-1, with D possibly being TRBD1 (5 bases). The germline V gene has CDR1 SEHNR and CDR2 FQNEAQ (reference sequence). The V end lost 6 bases, the J end lost 5 bases, and 10 bases lay between the germline ends. This CDR3 has 12 amino acids. Written as DNA, the CDR3 is TGTGCCAGCAGTTTGGGGGTTACTGAAGCTTTCTTT. Translated, it gives CASSLGVTEAFF.

This clonotype was observed many times. The chain employs TRBV4-1 and TRBJ1-1; D perhaps matches TRBD1 (6 bases). Trimming pared 6 bases from V and 4 bases from J, leaving 9 bases between. The CDR3 runs 12 residues. The germline V gene encodes CDR1 MGHRA and CDR2 YSYEKL. CDR3 loop: CASRSGVTEAFF. The CDR3 DNA follows: TGCGCCAGCAGGTCAGGGGTCACTGAAGCTTTCTTT.

V usage is TRBV4-1 and J usage is TRBJ2-1; TRBD2 agrees at 8 bases. Looked up from germline, CDR1 is MGHRA and CDR2 is YSYEKL. Unmatched junction bases numbered 3, after V lost 2 bases and J lost 3 bases. The CDR3 covers 15 residues. Written as DNA, the CDR3 is TGCGCCAGCAGCCAAAGAGCGGGAGACTACAATGAGCAGTTCTTC. It specifies CASSQRAGDYNEQFF.

To note about this clonotype: The junction departs from the called germline gene at one end, perhaps through a read error. The chain has TRBV24-1 and TRBJ2-2; the D gene is possibly TRBD2 (6 bases). Germline values: CDR1 KGHDR, CDR2 SFDVKD. This CDR3 spans 16 amino acids. CDR3 bases: TGTGCCACCGGTGACCGGGGACTTCAAGAGACCGGGGAGCTGTTTTTT. It yields the protein CATGDRGLQETGELFF.

This clonotype was counted between two and nine times. The V call is TRBV4-3, the J call TRBJ1-4; the D gene is possibly TRBD1 (6 bases). This CDR3 is 14 amino acids long. Trimming stripped 2 bases from V and 7 bases from J, with 11 bases between. The germline gives CDR1 LGHNA, CDR2 YSLEER. The CDR3 DNA follows: TGCGCCAGCAGCCAAAACAGGGTTGGTGAAAAACTGTTTTTT. Translating it yields CASSQNRVGEKLFF.

This chain links TRBV28 with TRBJ2-5; D is uncertain. Between the trimmed V and J ends, which lost 3 bases and 9 bases, there was a span of 11 bases. The CDR3 extends over 12 amino acids. Germline V gives CDR1 MDHEN, CDR2 SYDVKM. CDR3 bases: TGTGCCAGCAGTTTTGAGCCAGCGCCCCAGTACTTC. Encoded protein: CASSFEPAPQYF. Full variable domain (missing parts from reference TRBV28 and TRBJ2-5): DVKVTQSSRYLVKRTGEKVFLECVQDMDHENMFWYRQDPGLGLRLIYFSYDVKMKEKGDIPEGYSVSREKKERFSLILESASTNQTSMYLCASSFEPAPQYFGPGTRLLVL.

This clonotype was seen a few times. This may come from a read error, since a much larger clone is one base off. V and J are TRBV7-2 and TRBJ2-7, with 9 bases matching TRBD1. Unmatched junction bases numbered 8, after V lost 5 bases and J lost 6 bases. This CDR3 has 14 amino acids. Germline CDR1 is SGHTA and CDR2 is FQGNSA. The CDR3 reads CASSAGTGPCEQYF. The DNA of the CDR3 is TGTGCCAGCAGCGCGGGGACAGGGCCCTGCGAGCAGTACTTC. The full variable domain, with the rest looked up from reference TRBV7-2 and TRBJ2-7, is GAGVSQSPSNKVTEKGKDVELRCDPISGHTALYWYRQSLGQGLEFLIYFQGNSAPDKSGLPSDRFSAERTGGSVSTLTIQRTQQEDSAVYLCASSAGTGPCEQYFGPGTRLTVT.

In its sample, this clonotype was seen a few times. This chain links TRBV28 with TRBJ1-1, with a tentative D call TRBD1 (6 bases). V was pared by 5 bases and J by 4 bases, with 20 bases between. The CDR3 covers 16 residues. Per germline, CDR1 MDHEN and CDR2 SYDVKM. The chain's CDR3 is CASSGGGGWDTTEAFF. The CDR3, as DNA: TGTGCCAGCAGTGGAGGGGGGGGATGGGATACCACTGAAGCTTTCTTT.